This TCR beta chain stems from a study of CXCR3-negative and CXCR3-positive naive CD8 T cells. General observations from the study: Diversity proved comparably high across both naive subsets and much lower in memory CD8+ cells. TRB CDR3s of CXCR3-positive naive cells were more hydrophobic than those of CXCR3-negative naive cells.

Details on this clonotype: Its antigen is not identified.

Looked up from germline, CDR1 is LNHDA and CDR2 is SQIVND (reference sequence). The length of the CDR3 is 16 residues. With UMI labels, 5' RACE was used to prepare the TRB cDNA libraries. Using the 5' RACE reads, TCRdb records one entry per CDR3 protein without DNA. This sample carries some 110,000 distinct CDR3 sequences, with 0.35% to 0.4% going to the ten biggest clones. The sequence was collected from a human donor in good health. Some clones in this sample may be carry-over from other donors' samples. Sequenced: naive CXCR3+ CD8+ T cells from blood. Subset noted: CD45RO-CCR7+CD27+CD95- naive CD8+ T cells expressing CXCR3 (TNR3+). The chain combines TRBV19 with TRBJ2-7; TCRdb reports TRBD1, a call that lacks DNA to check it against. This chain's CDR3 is CASSPRQGATAYEQYF.